This T cell receptor (beta chain) was obtained from a study of control samples from healthy donors and cancer patients. Unmatched junction bases numbered 2, after V lost 4 bases and J lost 0 bases. Germline V gives CDR1 SGHTA, CDR2 FQGNSA. The CDR3 has 16 residues. Generated by immunoSEQ multiplex PCR, the TCRdb table keeps only in-frame clones and is missing some. Here the sample spans roughly 76,000 clones, 93% being singletons. This TCR derives from a woman in her 40s with lung cancer. Sequenced material: PBMCs. This sequence joins TRBV7-2 and TRBJ2-3; 12 nucleotides agree with TRBD2. The CDR3 reads CASSSLAGGSTDTQYF. The CDR3 DNA is TGTGCCAGCAGCTCACTAGCGGGGGGCAGCACAGATACGCAGTATTTT.